The present TCR beta chain was sequenced within a study of T-cell reconstitution after alpha-beta-depleted transplantation in children. This clonotype was detected ten times or more. Unmatched junction bases numbered 3, after V lost 5 bases and J lost 2 bases. The CDR3 contains 15 residues. Unique molecular identifiers were incorporated when the TCRbeta library was constructed. TCRdb independently ran MiXCR on the PCR reads; one entry per CDR3 protein. The sample has approximately 83,000 distinct CDR3 sequences; roughly an eighth are singletons. The genes are TRBV12-3 or TRBV12-4 and TRBJ2-1; 10 bases align to TRBD1. This sequence originates from a human donor who donated a stem cell graft to a child with inherited bone marrow failure. Sequenced material: PBMCs from the stem cell graft donor, taken from the stem cell graft. DNA of the CDR3: TGTGCCAGCAGTCCGGGACAGGGGCCCTACAATGAGCAGTTCTTC. Translating it yields CASSPGQGPYNEQFF.